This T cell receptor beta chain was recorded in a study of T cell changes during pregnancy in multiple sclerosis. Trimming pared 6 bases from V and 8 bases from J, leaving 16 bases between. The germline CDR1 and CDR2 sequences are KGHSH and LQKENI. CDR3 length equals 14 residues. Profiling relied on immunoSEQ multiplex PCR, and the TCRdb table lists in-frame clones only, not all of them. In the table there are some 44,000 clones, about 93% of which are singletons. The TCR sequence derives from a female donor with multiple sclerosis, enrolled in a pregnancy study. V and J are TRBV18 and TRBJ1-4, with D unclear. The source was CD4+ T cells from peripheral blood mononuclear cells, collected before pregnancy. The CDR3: CASSIDIVHEKLFF. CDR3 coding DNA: TGTGCCAGCTCGATCGACATCGTGCACGAAAAACTGTTTTTT.